The 15 T cell receptor beta chains in this list originate from one sample, sequenced in a study of identical twins. TCRdb recomputed calls from the 5' RACE reads with MiXCR, one row per CDR3 protein. The sample yields about 660,000 distinct CDR3 sequences, around 8.3% seen once. A further study also used this sample, focusing on yellow fever vaccine responses in identical twins.

The source material was PBMCs. Receptor source: a woman in her late teens or twenties in good health.

This clonotype has ten or more counts. This chain uses TRBV4-1 with TRBJ2-1, with D possibly being TRBD1 (7 bases). Germline V gene data show CDR1 as MGHRA and CDR2 as YSYEKL. V was trimmed by 6 bases and J by 8 bases, leaving 23 bases between them. CDR3 length equals 16 residues. The CDR3 is CASSPAGGPQGDEQFF. In DNA, the CDR3 is TGCGCCAGCAGTCCGGCAGGAGGGCCTCAGGGGGATGAGCAGTTCTTC.

This clonotype was counted between two and nine times. The gene calls are TRBV2 and TRBJ2-7, with a tentative D call TRBD2 (6 bases). Germline V CDR1 and CDR2: SNHLY, FYNNEI. This CDR3 has 15 amino acids. Trimming stripped 1 base from V and 2 bases from J, with 12 bases between. The CDR3 is CASSEDGGAPYEQYF. Written as DNA, the CDR3 is TGTGCCAGCAGTGAAGACGGCGGGGCCCCCTACGAGCAGTACTTC. Together with reference TRBV2 and TRBJ2-7, the CDR3 gives the full variable domain: EPEVTQTPSHQVTQMGQEVILRCVPISNHLYFYWYRQILGQKVEFLVSFYNNEISEKSEIFDDQFSVERPDGSNFTLKIRSTKLEDSAMYFCASSEDGGAPYEQYFGPGTRLTVT.

This clonotype was detected a few times. The V and J genes are TRBV14 and TRBJ2-1; 9 bases align to TRBD2. CDR3 length equals 16 residues. Losses at the gene ends were 3 bases for V and 4 bases for J; bases not matched to a gene: 7. Germline loops: CDR1 SGHDN, CDR2 FVKESK. The CDR3 protein is CASSQYIAGAYNEQFF. The CDR3 coding sequence is TGTGCCAGCAGCCAGTATATAGCGGGGGCTTACAATGAGCAGTTCTTC.

This clonotype was detected only a few times. The chain carries TRBV4-2 and TRBJ2-3, with 8 positions matching TRBD1. This CDR3 has 15 residues. V shed 3 bases and J 2 bases; nucleotides not matched to a gene: 4. From germline, CDR1 is LGHNA and CDR2 YNFKEQ. This CDR3 is CASSHGQGVTDTQYF. Here the CDR3 DNA reads TGTGCCAGCAGCCACGGACAGGGAGTCACAGATACGCAGTATTTT.

This clonotype was counted a few times. The chain combines TRBV3-1 with TRBJ2-7; 7 bases are a match to TRBD2. Germline CDR1 reads LGHDT; CDR2 reads YNNKEL (reference sequence). The V segment lost 0 bases and the J segment 7 bases; nucleotides outside the gene matches: 6. This CDR3 comprises 14 residues. CDR3 in amino acids: CASSQDRDYVEQYF. The CDR3 coding sequence is TGTGCCAGCAGCCAAGATAGGGACTACGTAGAGCAGTACTTC.

This clonotype appeared a few times. The rearrangement links TRBV6-2 or TRBV6-3 to TRBJ1-5; D remains ambiguous. V was trimmed by 7 bases and J by 0 bases, leaving 16 bases between them. Per germline, CDR1 MNHEY and CDR2 SVGEGT. The CDR3 covers 16 residues. The CDR3 is CASNPDGLYSNQPQHF. The CDR3 DNA reads TGTGCCAGCAATCCCGACGGCCTCTATAGCAATCAGCCCCAGCATTTT.

The genes are TRBV6-1 and TRBJ2-3, with 9 bases lining up with TRBD1. The length of the CDR3 is 17 residues. J gave up 0 bases and V 8 bases, and 12 bases lay outside the gene matches. Looked up from germline, CDR1 is MNHNS and CDR2 is SASEGT. DNA of the CDR3: TGTGCCAGCCAAGGACAGGGGATACTACTTAGCACAGATACGCAGTATTTT. Its protein product is CASQGQGILLSTDTQYF.

Remarks on this clonotype: The junction departs from germline at one end; a sequencing error may be responsible. The rearrangement uses TRBV2 and TRBJ2-3, with 9 bases matching TRBD2. The length of the CDR3 is 15 residues. CDR1 is SNHLY and CDR2 is FYNNEI in the germline V gene. CDR3: CTSRPSGVSTDTQYF. CDR3 nucleotides: TGTACCAGCAGACCTAGCGGGGTGAGCACAGATACGCAGTATTTT.

This clonotype showed up many times. The V and J genes are TRBV4-3 and TRBJ2-3, with 8 bases that match TRBD2. The junction had 8 bases not matched to a gene; V was cut back by 3 bases and J by 6 bases. CDR3 length equals 15 residues. The germline V gene encodes CDR1 LGHNA and CDR2 YSLEER. Here the CDR3 reads CASSHGGGGSDTQYF. The CDR3 nucleotides read TGCGCCAGCAGCCATGGGGGCGGGGGGTCGGATACGCAGTATTTT.

The rearrangement links TRBV5-1 to TRBJ2-1, with D uncertain. The CDR3 is made up of 14 amino acids. Germline values: CDR1 SGHRS, CDR2 YFSETQ. V dropped 1 base and J dropped 6 bases, with 11 bases sitting between them. The CDR3 coding sequence is TGCGCCAGCAGCTTGTCGGCAGGCACCAATGAGCAGTTCTTC. Translating it yields CASSLSAGTNEQFF.

This clonotype was picked up many times. The rearrangement joins TRBV4-2 to TRBJ1-6; D is perhaps TRBD1 (5 bases). Germline CDR1 and CDR2: LGHNA and YNFKEQ. This CDR3 comprises 14 residues. V was trimmed by 4 bases and J by 6 bases, leaving 10 bases between them. CDR3 coding DNA: TGTGCCAGCAGCCCGGGACCGATTAATTCACCCCTCCACTTT. Translating gives CASSPGPINSPLHF.

This clonotype showed up just a few times. The chain links TRBV7-9 to TRBJ2-7; 8 bases match TRBD1. Germline CDR1 SEHNR, CDR2 FQNEAQ (reference sequence). Trimming at V came to 6 bases and at J to 1 base, leaving 5 bases not matched to a gene. This CDR3 has 14 amino acids. The CDR3 sequence: CASSSDRGSYEQYF. The CDR3 DNA follows: TGTGCCAGCAGTTCAGACAGGGGATCCTACGAGCAGTACTTC. Together with reference TRBV7-9 and TRBJ2-7, the CDR3 gives the full variable domain: DTGVSQNPRHKITKRGQNVTFRCDPISEHNRLYWYRQTLGQGPEFLTYFQNEAQLEKSRLLSDRFSAERPKGSFSTLEIQRTEQGDSAMYLCASSSDRGSYEQYFGPGTRLTVT.

This clonotype was found a few times. The gene calls are TRBV7-9 and TRBJ2-4; 8 bases map to TRBD1. CDR3 length: 16 amino acids. From germline, CDR1 is SEHNR and CDR2 FQNEAQ (reference sequence). With 5 bases clipped from V and 0 bases from J, the junction kept 6 bases outside the gene matches. The CDR3 region has the DNA TGTGCCAGCAGCAATCGGACAGGGCAAGCCAAAAACATTCAGTACTTC. The encoded protein is CASSNRTGQAKNIQYF.

This clonotype was detected many times. The chain has TRBV28 and TRBJ2-7; D is uncertain. V was pared by 5 bases and J by 5 bases, with 13 bases between. Per the germline V gene, CDR1 is MDHEN and CDR2 is SYDVKM. The CDR3 covers 13 residues. The CDR3 sequence is CASSPPDIHEQYF. The CDR3 DNA reads as TGTGCCAGCAGTCCACCAGATATCCACGAGCAGTACTTC.

The chain links TRBV20-1 to TRBJ2-7; 11 bases map to TRBD1. The V and J ends lost 3 bases and 7 bases, in that order; junction bases with no gene match: 11. The CDR3 is 15 amino acids. CDR1 and CDR2 from the germline V gene are DFQATT and SNEGSKA (reference sequence). This chain's CDR3 is CSARDPGQGALEQYF. Here the CDR3 DNA reads TGCAGTGCTAGGGACCCTGGACAGGGGGCCCTAGAGCAGTACTTC.